What follows describes a single TCR beta chain. The antigen remains unidentified. Germline V gene data show CDR1 as DFQATT and CDR2 as SNEGSKA (reference sequence). Unmatched junction bases numbered 6, after V lost 0 bases and J lost 3 bases. The CDR3 spans 17 residues. The use of a sample-barcoded 5' primer and a J-beta primer mix characterized a second PCR of roughly 7 to 11 cycles. Each CDR3 protein is one row after TCRdb ran MiXCR on the 5' RACE reads. The sample has 580,000 or so distinct CDR3 sequences; 40% to 50% are singletons. This entry belongs to a study of blood T cells in healthy people across ages. General study findings and limits: TCR beta diversity correlated strongly with naive T cell percentage.

Per sample, no less than 5 micrograms of total RNA were extracted. The sequence was obtained from a man aged 80 or over in good health. The sequenced material came from blood. The V gene is TRBV20-1, the J gene TRBJ2-1; 12 bases map to TRBD2. CDR3 sequence: CSARDLGLAGLYNEQFF. Written as DNA, the CDR3 is TGCAGTGCTAGAGATCTAGGACTAGCGGGGCTCTACAATGAGCAGTTCTTC.